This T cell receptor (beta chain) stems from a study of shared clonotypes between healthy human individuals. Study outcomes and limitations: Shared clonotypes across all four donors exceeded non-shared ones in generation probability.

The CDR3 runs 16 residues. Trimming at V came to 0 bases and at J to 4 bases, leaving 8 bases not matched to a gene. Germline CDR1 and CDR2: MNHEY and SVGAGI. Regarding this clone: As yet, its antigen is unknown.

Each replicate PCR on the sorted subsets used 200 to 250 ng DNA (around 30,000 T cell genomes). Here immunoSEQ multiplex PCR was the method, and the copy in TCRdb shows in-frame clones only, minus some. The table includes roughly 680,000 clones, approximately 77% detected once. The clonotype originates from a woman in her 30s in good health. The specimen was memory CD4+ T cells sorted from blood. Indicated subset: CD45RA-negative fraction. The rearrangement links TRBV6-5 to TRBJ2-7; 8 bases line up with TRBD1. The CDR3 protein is CASSYSARTGKYEQYF. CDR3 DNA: TGTGCCAGCAGTTACTCTGCCCGGACAGGGAAATACGAGCAGTACTTC.